This T cell receptor (beta chain) appears in the sequencing data of a study of T-cell reconstitution after alpha-beta-depleted transplantation in children. A TCRbeta library incorporating unique molecular identifiers was prepared. TCRdb redid the calling of the PCR reads with MiXCR, one entry per CDR3 protein. The sample yields 450,000 to 700,000 distinct CDR3 sequences, about a quarter seen once. Notes on the study in general: T-cell numbers and diversity, one year after transplant, stemmed largely from T cells that were newly produced. The study traced high day-60 TCRbeta diversity in some patients to surviving recipient T cells and thymic progenitors. About two months after transplant, alpha-beta T cells reportedly came from several hundred expanded graft clones.

This clonotype was found a few times. Its antigen is currently unknown. The source material was PBMCs, sampled before TCRalphabeta/CD19-depleted stem cell transplant. The receptor comes from a boy under two years old with Wiskott-Aldrich syndrome, due to receive a stem cell transplant.

CDR3 loop: CATRLTGLEEQFF. CDR3 in DNA: TGTGCCACTCGACTTACAGGGCTTGAGGAGCAGTTCTTC. The V call is TRBV15, the J call TRBJ2-1, with a weak D call TRBD1 (6 bases). Germline lookup yields CDR1 LNHNV and CDR2 YYDKDF (reference sequence). The CDR3 consists of 13 residues. V shed 9 bases and J shed 10 bases, with 19 bases lying between them.